This TCR beta chain was observed in a study of regulatory T cells in long-lasting Graves disease. Construction of the TCR beta libraries employed iRepertoire HTBI primers in conjunction with Arm-PCR of CDR3 regions. TCRdb reprocessed the multiplex PCR reads via MiXCR and lists one record per CDR3 protein. This sample has a few hundred thousand distinct CDR3 sequences, with 18% found just once. This clonotype showed up many times. Time point denoted: newly diagnosed GD, antithyroid drugs for less than 3 months. There was RNA extracted from PBMCs, and the TCR library was made from it. Separately, the same data were catalogued under a study of T cells in Graves' hyperthyroidism and ophthalmopathy.

This clonotype originated in a young woman with Graves disease. The sample in question was peripheral blood mononuclear cells (PBMCs), obtained at new diagnosis, from a patient treated with antithyroid drugs.

CDR3 in amino acids: CASSSRPSEQYF. In DNA form, the CDR3 reads TGTGCCAGCAGCTCCCGGCCGAGCGAGCAGTACTTC. The V and J genes are TRBV11-2 and TRBJ2-7; the D is unclear. Germline V gene data show CDR1 as SGHAT and CDR2 as FQNNGV. CDR3 length: 12 amino acids. V was shortened by 4 bases and J by 6 bases, with 10 bases between the two germline ends.